This paragraph covers one T cell receptor (beta chain) sequence. The assay was immunoSEQ multiplex PCR, and TCRdb's table has in-frame clones only and misses some. The sample includes 15,000 or so clones, over 65% of them seen just once. The sample is drawn from a study of OX40 agonist ivuxolimab in advanced cancers. This CDR3 spans 16 amino acids. The germline V gene encodes CDR1 ENHRY and CDR2 SYGVKD. Trimming cost V 11 bases and J 0 bases; bases outside gene matches: 7. The clonotype originates from an adult with an advanced solid tumor such as melanoma, head and neck, liver or kidney cancer. The sample consisted of CD4+ or CD8+ T cells sorted from blood, taken in a trial of the OX40 agonist ivuxolimab. V gene TRBV10-3 combines with J gene TRBJ2-3; TRBD2 agrees at 14 bases. The CDR3 sequence is CASGTSGSGSTDTQYF. As DNA, the CDR3 is TGTGCCTCCGGGACTAGCGGGAGCGGTAGCACAGATACGCAGTATTTT.